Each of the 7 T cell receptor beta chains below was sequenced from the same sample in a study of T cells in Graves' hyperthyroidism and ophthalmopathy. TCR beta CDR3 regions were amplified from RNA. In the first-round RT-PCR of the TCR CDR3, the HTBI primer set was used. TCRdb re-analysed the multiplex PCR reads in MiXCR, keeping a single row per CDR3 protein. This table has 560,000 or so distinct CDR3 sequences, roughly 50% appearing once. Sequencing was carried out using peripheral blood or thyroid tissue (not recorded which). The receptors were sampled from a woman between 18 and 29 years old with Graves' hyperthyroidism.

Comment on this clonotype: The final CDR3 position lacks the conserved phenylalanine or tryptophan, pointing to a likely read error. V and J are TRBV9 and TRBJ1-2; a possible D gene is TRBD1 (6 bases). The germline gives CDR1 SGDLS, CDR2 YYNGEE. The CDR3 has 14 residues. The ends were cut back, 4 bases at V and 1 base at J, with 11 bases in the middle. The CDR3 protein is CASSPGEGNYGYTL. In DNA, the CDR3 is TGTGCCAGCAGCCCAGGGGAGGGTAACTATGGCTACACCCTC.

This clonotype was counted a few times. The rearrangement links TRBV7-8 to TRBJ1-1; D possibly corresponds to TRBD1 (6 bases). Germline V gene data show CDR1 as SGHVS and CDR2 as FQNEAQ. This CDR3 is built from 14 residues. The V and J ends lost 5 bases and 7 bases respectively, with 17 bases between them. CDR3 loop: CASSQDLWTVEAFF. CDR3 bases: TGTGCCAGCAGCCAAGATTTGTGGACAGTTGAAGCTTTCTTT.

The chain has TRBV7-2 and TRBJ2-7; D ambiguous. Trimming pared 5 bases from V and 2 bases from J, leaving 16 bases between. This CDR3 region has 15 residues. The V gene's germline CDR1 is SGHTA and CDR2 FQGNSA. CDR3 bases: TGTGCCAGCAGCCAAGATGCGGCTTCCCCCTACGAGCAGTACTTC. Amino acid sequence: CASSQDAASPYEQYF.

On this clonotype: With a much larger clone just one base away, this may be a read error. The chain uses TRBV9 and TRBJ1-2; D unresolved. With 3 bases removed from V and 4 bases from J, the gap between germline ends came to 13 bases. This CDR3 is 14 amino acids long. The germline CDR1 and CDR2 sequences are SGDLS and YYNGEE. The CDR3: CASSAVKSSYGYTF. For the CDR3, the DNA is TGTGCCAGCAGCGCAGTCAAGAGCTCCTATGGCTACACCTTC.

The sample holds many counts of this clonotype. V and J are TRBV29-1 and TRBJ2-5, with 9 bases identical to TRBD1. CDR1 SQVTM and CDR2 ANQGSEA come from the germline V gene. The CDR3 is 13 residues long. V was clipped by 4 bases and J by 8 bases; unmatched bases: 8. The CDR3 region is CSVVGQGFQTQYF. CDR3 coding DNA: TGCAGCGTTGTGGGACAGGGATTTCAAACCCAGTACTTC.

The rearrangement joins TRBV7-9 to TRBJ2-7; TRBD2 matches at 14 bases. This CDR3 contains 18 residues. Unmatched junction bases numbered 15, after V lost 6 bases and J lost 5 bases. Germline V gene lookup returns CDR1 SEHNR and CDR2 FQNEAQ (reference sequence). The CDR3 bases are TGTGCCAGCAGTTACCGACTAGCGGGAGGGCCTACGATCCACGAGCAGTACTTC. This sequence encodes CASSYRLAGGPTIHEQYF.

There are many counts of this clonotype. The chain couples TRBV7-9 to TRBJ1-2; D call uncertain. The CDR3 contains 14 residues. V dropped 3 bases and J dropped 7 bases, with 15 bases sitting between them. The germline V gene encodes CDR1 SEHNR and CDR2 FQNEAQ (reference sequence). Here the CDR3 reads CASSFGGGEGGYTF. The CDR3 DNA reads TGTGCCAGCAGCTTCGGCGGCGGCGAGGGTGGCTACACCTTC. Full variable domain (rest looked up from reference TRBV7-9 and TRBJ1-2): DTGVSQNPRHKITKRGQNVTFRCDPISEHNRLYWYRQTLGQGPEFLTYFQNEAQLEKSRLLSDRFSAERPKGSFSTLEIQRTEQGDSAMYLCASSFGGGEGGYTFGSGTRLTVV.